Below, one T cell receptor (beta chain) is given with its context. Antigen unknown. A universal primer binding site was introduced by template switching. The final cDNA contained unique molecular identifiers. Each CDR3 protein is one row after TCRdb ran MiXCR on the 5' RACE reads. Counted here are 240,000 or so distinct CDR3 sequences, approximately 7% occurring once; the ten biggest clones make up approximately 3.6%. This entry comes from a study of identical twins. Broader study findings: Less excess twin sharing appeared in beta out-of-frame sequences.

CDR3 length: 17 amino acids. V was pared by 0 bases and J by 7 bases, with 23 bases between. Germline values: CDR1 DFQATT, CDR2 SNEGSKA (reference sequence). These data were also reused for a study on yellow fever vaccine responses in identical twins. That study reports: Twins reportedly had a vaccine T cell response that seemed partly convergent, partly personalized.

The specimen was memory (CD45RO+) T cells sorted from blood. This sequence was found in a woman aged 18-29 years in good health. The V gene is TRBV20-1, the J gene TRBJ2-3, with D maybe TRBD2 (5 bases). In DNA, the CDR3 is TGCAGTGCTAGAGATATCGGTCTAGCCCTCTCTGGTTATACGCAGTATTTT. This translates into CSARDIGLALSGYTQYF.